One sample yielded the 16 T cell receptor beta chains listed below, sequenced in a study of cytomegalovirus exposure and HLA in healthy donors. 60 Vbeta and 13 Jbeta primers were used in PCR. Generated by immunoSEQ multiplex PCR, the TCRdb table keeps only in-frame clones and is missing some. The sample records tens of thousands of clones, 78% being singletons. Material for sequencing was PBMCs. These receptors were taken from a male donor in good health and CMV-seropositive.

This clone was seen a handful of times. The DNA of the CDR3 is TGTGCCAGCAGCTTGTCTGAGACAGGGTATAATGGCTACACCTTC. It translates to CASSLSETGYNGYTF. The chain carries TRBV7-8 and TRBJ1-2; 7 bases agree with TRBD1. The trim removed 3 bases at V and 6 bases at J, leaving 10 bases unmatched. Germline V gives CDR1 SGHVS, CDR2 FQNEAQ. The length of the CDR3 is 15 residues.

The chain is built from TRBV5-4 and TRBJ2-5, with TRBD1 matching over 12 bases. The CDR3 length is 14 residues. Trimming took 4 bases from V and 7 from J; bases not matched to a gene: 5. CDR1 is SGHNT and CDR2 is YYREEE in the germline V gene (reference sequence). The CDR3 spells CASSQGQGARTQYF. CDR3 coding DNA: TGTGCCAGCAGCCAGGGACAGGGGGCAAGGACCCAGTACTTC.

This sequence joins TRBV28 and TRBJ2-3; 7 bases are shared with TRBD2. V was pared by 9 bases and J by 4 bases, with 4 bases of the junction left unmatched. Germline lookup yields CDR1 MDHEN and CDR2 SYDVKM. This CDR3 is 12 amino acids long. The CDR3 spells CASRGDADTQYF. CDR3 DNA: TGTGCCAGTCGGGGGGATGCAGATACGCAGTATTTT. Variable domain in full (rest from reference TRBV28 and TRBJ2-3): DVKVTQSSRYLVKRTGEKVFLECVQDMDHENMFWYRQDPGLGLRLIYFSYDVKMKEKGDIPEGYSVSREKKERFSLILESASTNQTSMYLCASRGDADTQYFGPGTRLTVL.

The V call is TRBV19, the J call TRBJ2-1; a possible D gene is TRBD2 (7 bases). Germline CDR1 is LNHDA and CDR2 is SQIVND (reference sequence). The CDR3 consists of 15 residues. V shed 7 bases and J shed 9 bases, with 22 bases lying between them. The CDR3 coding sequence is TGTGCCAGTACCTTCGCTGGGGGGGCAGAGGGTGAGCAGTTCTTC. Its translation: CASTFAGGAEGEQFF.

The rearrangement uses TRBV19 and TRBJ2-5; TRBD1 aligns across 7 bases. Trimming took 4 bases from V and 5 from J; bases not matched to a gene: 4. Germline-derived CDR1 and CDR2 are LNHDA and SQIVND (reference sequence). CDR3 size: 13 residues. CDR3 loop: CASSTTGLETQYF. CDR3 bases: TGTGCCAGTAGTACGACAGGGCTTGAGACCCAGTACTTC.

This clone was observed a handful of times. This chain joins TRBV4-3 and TRBJ2-7; D is uncertain. The ends were cut back, 3 bases at V and 2 bases at J, with 8 bases in the middle. Germline V CDR1 and CDR2: LGHNA, YSLEER. The length of the CDR3 is 13 residues. DNA for the CDR3: TGCGCCAGCAGCCAGGAAACAGCCTACGAGCAGTACTTC. It is translated as CASSQETAYEQYF.

The chain carries TRBV9 and TRBJ1-1, with TRBD1 identical over 7 bases. The ends lost 4 bases at V and 4 bases at J; junction bases unmatched: 7. Germline V gene data show CDR1 as SGDLS and CDR2 as YYNGEE. This CDR3 is 14 amino acids long. CDR3 sequence reads: CASSPLGQLTEAFF. DNA for the CDR3: TGTGCCAGCAGCCCGTTGGGACAGCTCACTGAAGCTTTCTTT.

The chain combines TRBV5-1 with TRBJ1-2; D unclear. V lost 0 bases and J 8 bases, leaving 14 bases between the germline ends. The germline V gene encodes CDR1 SGHRS and CDR2 YFSETQ. The CDR3 extends over 14 amino acids. CDR3 sequence: CASSLEDSGRGYTF. CDR3 DNA: TGCGCCAGCAGCTTGGAGGACTCAGGAAGAGGCTACACCTTC.

There are a few counts of this clone. The chain's CDR3 is CASSLFGTGAQETQYF. The CDR3 DNA reads TGCGCCAGCAGCTTATTCGGGACAGGGGCTCAAGAGACCCAGTACTTC. The chain employs TRBV5-1 and TRBJ2-5; 10 bases line up with TRBD1. Per germline, CDR1 SGHRS and CDR2 YFSETQ. The CDR3 extends over 16 amino acids. Trimming at V came to 2 bases and at J to 2 bases, leaving 6 bases not matched to a gene.

This chain links TRBV6-5 with TRBJ1-6, with TRBD1 matching 8 bases. The CDR3 sequence is 15 residues long. After removal of 2 bases from V and 7 bases from J, the junction contained 4 bases not matched to a gene. Per the germline V gene, CDR1 is MNHEY and CDR2 is SVGAGI. In DNA form, the CDR3 reads TGTGCCAGCAGTTACGGACAGGGCTGGAATTCACCCCTCCACTTT. As protein: CASSYGQGWNSPLHF.

There are a few counts of this clone. The chain employs TRBV5-6 and TRBJ1-1, with 8 bases that match TRBD1. CDR1 SGHDT and CDR2 YYEEEE come from the germline V gene. The CDR3 extends over 13 amino acids. V gave up 7 bases and J gave up 5 bases; unmatched junction bases: 7. The CDR3 DNA reads as TGTGCCAGCGTCGACAGGGGTGGAACTGAAGCTTTCTTT. Amino acids: CASVDRGGTEAFF.

The J gene is TRBJ2-3, the V gene TRBV5-1; TRBD1 agrees at 9 bases. With V trimmed by 4 bases and J by 3 bases, 6 bases remained unmatched. There are 15 residues in the CDR3. Per the germline V gene, CDR1 is SGHRS and CDR2 is YFSETQ. DNA of the CDR3: TGCGCCAGCAGCCCGGGACAGGGAGAGACAGATACGCAGTATTTT. It is translated as CASSPGQGETDTQYF.

This clone was seen a single time. The rearrangement uses TRBV4-1 and TRBJ2-4; 10 nucleotides match TRBD2. CDR3 length equals 14 residues. V shed 3 bases and J 6 bases; nucleotides not matched to a gene: 2. CDR1 is MGHRA, CDR2 YSYEKL, per germline. CDR3 sequence: CASSQVAGGNIQYF. In DNA form, the CDR3 reads TGCGCCAGCAGCCAGGTAGCGGGGGGAAACATTCAGTACTTC.

The V call is TRBV30, the J call TRBJ2-7; 8 nucleotides agree with TRBD2. CDR1 GTSNPN and CDR2 SVGIG come from the germline V gene (reference sequence). V gave up 0 bases and J gave up 5 bases; unmatched junction bases: 6. CDR3 length equals 14 residues. The CDR3 is CAWSVRREEHEQYF. The CDR3 DNA reads TGTGCCTGGAGTGTACGGCGGGAGGAGCACGAGCAGTACTTC.

The chain carries TRBV11-2 and TRBJ1-6; 8 bases fit TRBD1. The CDR3 has 16 amino acids. The V and J ends lost 4 bases and 10 bases, in that order; junction bases with no gene match: 12. Germline V gives CDR1 SGHAT, CDR2 FQNNGV. The DNA for the CDR3 is TGTGCCAGCAGCTCTACCCCAGACAGGGGAGGCTCACCCCTCCACTTT. Residues: CASSSTPDRGGSPLHF.

The V gene is TRBV2, the J gene TRBJ1-3, with D perhaps TRBD1 (5 bases). The CDR3 runs 17 residues. Germline V gene data show CDR1 as SNHLY and CDR2 as FYNNEI. With 5 bases removed from V and 0 bases from J, the gap between germline ends came to 17 bases. The DNA for the CDR3 is TGTGCCAGCAGTCTAAAGAGGGCGGGACGCTCTGGAAACACCATATATTTT. As protein: CASSLKRAGRSGNTIYF.